Each of the 23 T cell receptor beta chains below was sequenced from the same sample in a study of shared clonotypes between healthy human individuals. The naive CD8 subset, CD45RO-negative cells positively selected for CCR7, excluded terminally differentiated effector memory CD45RA+ cells. Clones were sequenced by immunoSEQ multiplex PCR, and TCRdb holds only the in-frame ones, with some missing. Of roughly 2.1 million clones detected, 93% appear once; the ten largest clones hold over 1.5%. Sequenced: naive CD8+ T cells from PBMCs. These TCRs come from a man aged 18 to 35 in good health. Some clones in this sample may be carry-over from other donors' samples.

This chain connects TRBV9 to TRBJ2-1; 10 positions match TRBD2. Germline V CDR1 and CDR2: SGDLS, YYNGEE. The J segment lost 3 bases and the V segment lost 0 bases, leaving 12 bases of the junction unmatched. The CDR3 consists of 19 residues. The CDR3 DNA sequence: TGTGCCAGCAGCGTAGTTAACACTAGCGGGACCCGGGACTACAATGAGCAGTTCTTC. As protein: CASSVVNTSGTRDYNEQFF.

The V gene is TRBV28, the J gene TRBJ1-1; D is possibly TRBD1 (6 bases). CDR3 size: 14 residues. Germline V gene sequence: CDR1 MDHEN, CDR2 SYDVKM. V was pared by 5 bases and J by 1 base, with 11 bases between. CDR3 nucleotide sequence: TGTGCCAGCAGTCCTCAGGGGTGGAACACTGAAGCTTTCTTT. Encoded protein: CASSPQGWNTEAFF.

The CDR3 loop reads CASSPTHDQYF. The CDR3 nucleotides read TGTGCCAGCAGTCCGACGCATGATCAGTACTTC. This chain joins TRBV28 and TRBJ2-7; no clear D. Trimming pared 5 bases from V and 10 bases from J, leaving 12 bases between. This CDR3 is 11 amino acids long. Germline V CDR1 and CDR2: MDHEN, SYDVKM.

On this clone: The sample carries other DNA sequences with the same CDR3. V and J are TRBV28 and TRBJ1-4; D not resolved. Trimming stripped 3 bases from V and 3 bases from J, with 8 bases between. CDR1 is MDHEN, CDR2 SYDVKM, per germline. This CDR3 has 14 amino acids. CDR3 amino acids: CASSFGQANEKLFF. DNA of the CDR3: TGTGCCAGCAGTTTCGGGCAGGCTAATGAAAAACTGTTTTTT.

The chain couples TRBV29-1 to TRBJ1-5; D gene unclear. CDR3 length: 13 residues. Trimming shortened V by 4 bases and J by 6 bases, and 13 bases separated the two germline ends. Germline lookup yields CDR1 SQVTM and CDR2 ANQGSEA. The CDR3 loop reads CSVAAGRSQPQHF. CDR3 in DNA: TGCAGCGTTGCGGCAGGCCGGAGTCAGCCCCAGCATTTT. The entire variable domain, with the rest obtained from reference TRBV29-1 and TRBJ1-5, is as follows: SAVISQKPSRDICQRGTSLTIQCQVDSQVTMMFWYRQQPGQSLTLIATANQGSEATYESGFVIDKFPISRPNLTFSTLTVSNMSPEDSSIYLCSVAAGRSQPQHFGDGTRLSIL.

The chain combines TRBV10-3 with TRBJ2-7, with D uncertain. CDR3 size: 8 residues. Germline values: CDR1 ENHRY, CDR2 SYGVKD. CDR3 protein: CAISPLRV. Written as DNA, the CDR3 is TGTGCCATCAGCCCGCTACGGGTC.

CDR3 in amino acids: CATSRTSTGTGNTIYF. CDR3 bases: TGTGCCACCAGCAGGACCTCTACAGGGACGGGAAACACCATATATTTT. V is TRBV15 and J is TRBJ1-3; D perhaps matches TRBD1 (6 bases). This CDR3 has 16 amino acids. V was cut by 3 bases and J by 4 bases, with 16 bases left in between. In germline, CDR1 is LNHNV, CDR2 YYDKDF (reference sequence).

The chain links TRBV5-6 to TRBJ1-2; a possible D gene is TRBD1 (5 bases). The CDR3 extends over 14 amino acids. Trimming removed 0 bases from V and 3 bases from J, with 9 bases in between. Germline V lookup: CDR1 SGHDT, CDR2 YYEEEE. The CDR3 loop is CASSLGPGDYGYTF. The CDR3 DNA sequence: TGTGCCAGCAGCTTGGGCCCGGGGGACTATGGCTACACCTTC.

The V call is TRBV7-3, the J call TRBJ2-5, with 8 bases fitting TRBD2. This CDR3 is 16 amino acids long. CDR1 is SGHTA and CDR2 is FQGTGA in the germline V gene. The trim removed 5 bases at V and 2 bases at J, leaving 10 bases unmatched. CDR3 coding DNA: TGTGCCAGCAGCCCTGGGGTAGCGGGACCGCAAGAGACCCAGTACTTC. Translating gives CASSPGVAGPQETQYF.

The genes are TRBV6-5 and TRBJ2-1; 8 bases align to TRBD2. The CDR3 extends over 13 amino acids. CDR1 MNHEY and CDR2 SVGAGI come from the germline V gene. V was clipped by 8 bases and J by 8 bases; unmatched bases: 8. CDR3 sequence: CASGQREWDEQFF. In nucleotides, the CDR3 is TGTGCCAGCGGCCAGCGGGAGTGGGATGAGCAGTTCTTC.

The genes are TRBV15 and TRBJ2-3; D possibly corresponds to TRBD1 (5 bases). This CDR3 comprises 15 residues. Germline V gene lookup returns CDR1 LNHNV and CDR2 YYDKDF (reference sequence). The germline V and J ends were trimmed by 3 bases and 2 bases, with 12 bases remaining between them. This CDR3 reads CATSRTVTLTDTQYF. The DNA for the CDR3 is TGTGCCACCAGCAGGACAGTGACACTCACAGATACGCAGTATTTT.

The CDR3 protein is CASSFIGSNYGYTF. The CDR3 DNA follows: TGTGCCAGCAGTTTTATAGGGAGTAACTATGGCTACACCTTC. The chain combines TRBV27 with TRBJ1-2, with D unresolved. Trimming took 3 bases from V and 1 from J, leaving 9 bases between them. CDR1 is MNHEY and CDR2 is SMNVEV in the germline V gene (reference sequence). The length of the CDR3 is 14 residues.

Concerning this clone: Sequence at one end of the junction differs from germline and may be a read error. V is TRBV6-6 and J is TRBJ1-1, with D possibly matching TRBD1 (5 bases). Germline V gene data show CDR1 as MNHNY and CDR2 as SVGAGI (reference sequence). CDR3 length equals 13 residues. CDR3 residues: CASLPHRNSEAFF. The CDR3 coding sequence is TGTGCCAGCCTCCCACACAGGAACTCTGAAGCTTTCTTT.

The chain joins TRBV28 to TRBJ2-1; 12 nucleotides agree with TRBD2. The CDR3 runs 15 residues. Trimming at V came to 6 bases and at J to 7 bases, leaving 7 bases not matched to a gene. Germline V CDR1 and CDR2: MDHEN, SYDVKM. CDR3 residues: CASSLGLAGSNEQFF. The CDR3 bases are TGTGCCAGCAGCCTCGGACTAGCGGGATCTAATGAGCAGTTCTTC.

The V gene is TRBV29-1, the J gene TRBJ2-5; 9 bases are shared with TRBD1. The J call is in doubt because the DNA end fits TRBJ2-7 better. The CDR3 runs 15 residues. Germline values: CDR1 SQVTM, CDR2 ANQGSEA. The CDR3 nucleotides are TGCAGCGTTAATATGGGACAGGGAATCGGCTACGAGCAGTACTTC. This translates into CSVNMGQGIGYEQYF.

The chain is built from TRBV7-2 and TRBJ2-7; weak D call: TRBD1 (6 bases). The CDR3 has 15 residues. V shed 0 bases and J shed 3 bases, with 12 bases lying between them. Germline CDR1 reads SGHTA; CDR2 reads FQGNSA. This CDR3 reads CASSLAGGTYYEQYF. Written as DNA, the CDR3 is TGTGCCAGCAGCTTAGCAGGGGGAACGTACTACGAGCAGTACTTC.

Comments on this clone: The same CDR3 can be traced to other DNA sequences in this sample. The rearrangement joins TRBV6-6 to TRBJ2-1; D is possibly TRBD2 (6 bases). Per germline, CDR1 MNHNY and CDR2 SVGAGI (reference sequence). This CDR3 is built from 13 residues. Trimming left V 2 bases short and J 9 bases short, with 11 bases between. In DNA form, the CDR3 reads TGTGCCAGCAGTTACGGGGGAGGTGGTGAGCAGTTCTTC. It encodes CASSYGGGGEQFF.

The chain uses TRBV9 and TRBJ2-1; the D is unclear. The CDR3 extends over 13 amino acids. Germline CDR1 SGDLS, CDR2 YYNGEE. Deletions cut 0 bases from V and 7 bases from J, with 8 bases between. CDR3 nucleotides: TGTGCCAGCAGCGTAGATTATCGTAATGAGCAGTTCTTC. Its protein is CASSVDYRNEQFF.

V and J are TRBV7-9 and TRBJ2-7, with 7 bases lining up with TRBD1. The ends lost 2 bases at V and 3 bases at J; junction bases unmatched: 7. CDR1 is SEHNR, CDR2 FQNEAQ, per germline (reference sequence). CDR3 length equals 15 residues. The CDR3 coding sequence is TGTGCCAGCAGCTTAACCAGACAGGGCTACTACGAGCAGTACTTC. Its protein is CASSLTRQGYYEQYF.

As to this clone: The identical CDR3 is also encoded by other nucleotide sequences in the sample. The chain combines TRBV5-1 with TRBJ1-5; D uncertain. This CDR3 has 15 amino acids. Trimming stripped 0 bases from V and 2 bases from J, with 9 bases between. Looked up from germline, CDR1 is SGHRS and CDR2 is YFSETQ. This CDR3 reads CASSLEGLGNQPQHF. The CDR3 DNA is TGCGCCAGCAGCTTGGAGGGTCTAGGCAATCAGCCCCAGCATTTT.

The chain employs TRBV4-1 and TRBJ2-7; unclear D gene. Germline V gene data show CDR1 as MGHRA and CDR2 as YSYEKL. This CDR3 has 13 amino acids. Deletions cut 3 bases from V and 2 bases from J, with 8 bases between. The CDR3, as DNA: TGCGCCAGCAGCCACGGGCAGGCCTACGAGCAGTACTTC. It codes for CASSHGQAYEQYF.

The chain couples TRBV10-3 to TRBJ1-2, with a weak D call TRBD1 (6 bases). In germline, CDR1 is ENHRY, CDR2 SYGVKD. This CDR3 region has 14 residues. V lost 0 bases and J 6 bases, leaving 11 bases between the germline ends. This CDR3 reads CAISESRTADGYTF. The DNA for the CDR3 is TGTGCCATCAGTGAGTCTCGGACAGCGGATGGCTACACCTTC.

The chain joins TRBV19 to TRBJ1-1; D ambiguous. The V gene's germline CDR1 is LNHDA and CDR2 SQIVND (reference sequence). The V end was cut by 3 bases, the J end by 0 bases, with 20 bases between. CDR3 length equals 18 residues. CDR3 in DNA: TGTGCCAGTAGTATGGAGGGAGGCTCAATTGGGATGAACACTGAAGCTTTCTTT. It specifies CASSMEGGSIGMNTEAFF.